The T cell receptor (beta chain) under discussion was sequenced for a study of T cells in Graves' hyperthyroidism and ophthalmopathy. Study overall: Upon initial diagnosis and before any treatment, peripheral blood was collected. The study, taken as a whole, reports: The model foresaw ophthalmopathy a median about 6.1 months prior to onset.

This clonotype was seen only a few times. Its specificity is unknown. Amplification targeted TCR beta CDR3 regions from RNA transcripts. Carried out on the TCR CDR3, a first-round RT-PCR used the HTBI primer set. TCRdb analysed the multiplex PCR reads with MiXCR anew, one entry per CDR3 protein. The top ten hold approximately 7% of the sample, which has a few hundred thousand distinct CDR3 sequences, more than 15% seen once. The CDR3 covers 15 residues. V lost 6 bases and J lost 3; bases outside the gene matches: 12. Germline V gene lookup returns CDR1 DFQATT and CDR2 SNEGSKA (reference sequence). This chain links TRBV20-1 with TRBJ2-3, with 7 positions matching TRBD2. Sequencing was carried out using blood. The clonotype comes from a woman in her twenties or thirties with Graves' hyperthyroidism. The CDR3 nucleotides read TGCAGTGCCCAAAGACTAGCTGGGGAAACAGATACGCAGTATTTT. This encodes CSAQRLAGETDTQYF.